Listed below are T cell receptor beta chains from one sample, sequenced in a study of T cell changes during pregnancy in multiple sclerosis. Generated by immunoSEQ multiplex PCR, the TCRdb table keeps only in-frame clones and is missing some. The sample contains 55,000 to 70,000 clones, around 93% of which appear only once. This sample comprised peripheral blood, obtained after pregnancy. The receptors were gathered from a female donor with multiple sclerosis, enrolled in a pregnancy study. Each CDR3 is given with its conserved first and last residue. D genes are given only for firm matches. Clone size appears in some rows only: once, few, many, or a class for an expanded clone.

>TRBV7-8|NA|TRBJ1-5|TRBD1
CASSLGRGVGNQPQHF
TGTGCCAGCAGCTTAGGCAGGGGGGTGGGCAATCAGCCCCAGCATTTT
>TRBV7-8|NA|TRBJ2-3|TRBD2
CASSLRAVLAGGRAYTDTQYF
TGTGCCAGCAGCTTACGCGCGGTCCTAGCGGGAGGTCGGGCTTACACAGATACGCAGTATTTT
>TRBV25-1|NA|TRBJ2-1|NA
CASSDTAGRLGNEQFF
TGTGCCAGCAGTGACACGGCGGGACGATTAGGCAATGAGCAGTTCTTC
>TRBV4-1|NA|TRBJ1-2|TRBD1
CASSQAFPGQFNYGYTF
TGCGCCAGCAGCCAAGCCTTCCCGGGACAGTTTAACTATGGCTACACCTTC
>TRBV28|once|TRBJ2-7|TRBD1
CASSSLWDRDSHEQYF
TGTGCCAGCAGTTCCTTGTGGGACAGGGATTCCCACGAGCAGTACTTC
>TRBV25-1|NA|TRBJ1-5|NA
CASSEAGINQPQHF
TGTGCCAGCAGTGAAGCAGGGATAAATCAGCCCCAGCATTTT
>TRBV18|NA|TRBJ1-1|TRBD1
CASAGQGFTEAFF
TGTGCCAGCGCCGGACAGGGTTTCACTGAAGCTTTCTTT
>TRBV7-8|NA|TRBJ2-3|TRBD2
CASSSRTSGSFADTQYF
TGTGCCAGCAGCTCCCGGACTAGCGGGAGTTTTGCAGATACGCAGTATTTT
>TRBV5-1|NA|TRBJ2-2|TRBD1
CASSWDRFTGELFF
TGCGCCAGCAGCTGGGACAGATTCACCGGGGAGCTGTTTTTT
>TRBV27|NA|TRBJ1-2|NA
CASRRTGSYGYTF
TGTGCCAGCAGGCGAACAGGGAGCTATGGCTACACCTTC
>TRBV11-3|NA|TRBJ2-1|NA
CASSLRGSGGNEQFF
TGTGCCAGCAGCTTACGAGGGAGTGGGGGGAATGAGCAGTTCTTC
>TRBV15|NA|TRBJ2-5|TRBD1
CATSAPTRGQETQYF
TGTGCCACCAGCGCCCCCACCAGGGGGCAGGAGACCCAGTACTTC
>TRBV6-1|NA|TRBJ2-1|TRBD1
CASSAIRGTYNEQFF
TGTGCCAGCAGTGCCATCAGGGGGACCTACAATGAGCAGTTCTTC
>TRBV29-1|NA|TRBJ2-3|NA
CSVRLPGHATQYF
TGCAGCGTTAGACTTCCGGGACACGCTACGCAGTATTTT
>TRBV5-4|once|TRBJ1-2|TRBD1
CASSNQAGTGFLNYGYTF
TGTGCCAGCAGCAACCAGGCCGGGACAGGATTCCTTAACTATGGCTACACCTTC
>TRBV14|NA|TRBJ1-1|NA
CASSDGGTEAFF
TGTGCCAGCAGCGACGGGGGGACTGAAGCTTTCTTT
>TRBV28|medium-sized|TRBJ2-2|TRBD2
CASSIATSGNTGELFF
TGTGCCAGCAGCATCGCGACTAGCGGGAACACCGGGGAGCTGTTTTTT
>TRBV9|NA|TRBJ1-4|NA
CASSVGVGGEKLFF
TGTGCCAGCAGCGTAGGGGTTGGAGGAGAAAAACTGTTTTTT
>TRBV7-9|NA|TRBJ2-7|TRBD1
CASSSPQGANYEQYF
TGTGCCAGCAGCTCACCGCAGGGGGCGAACTACGAGCAGTACTTC
>TRBV9|NA|TRBJ2-2|NA
CASSVGSGELFF
TGTGCCAGCAGCGTCGGTAGCGGGGAGCTGTTTTTT
>TRBV7-3|NA|TRBJ2-1|NA
CASSLGTYNEQFF
TGTGCCAGCAGCTTAGGCACATACAATGAGCAGTTCTTC
>TRBV30|NA|TRBJ2-1|TRBD2
CARSGGSSWNEQFF
TGTGCCCGGTCGGGCGGGAGTAGTTGGAATGAGCAGTTCTTC
>TRBV5-1|NA|TRBJ2-5|NA
CASSSAPARSQETQYF
TGCGCCAGCAGCTCTGCCCCGGCGAGGAGTCAAGAGACCCAGTACTTC
>TRBV9|NA|TRBJ2-1|TRBD2
CASSVASGRNNEQFF
TGTGCCAGCAGCGTGGCTAGCGGGAGAAACAATGAGCAGTTCTTC
>TRBV5-1|NA|TRBJ2-5|NA
CASSSDRLRTQYF
TGCGCCAGCAGCTCAGACAGATTGAGGACCCAGTACTTC
>TRBV5-1|NA|TRBJ2-7|NA
CASSLEGASVYEQYF
TGCGCCAGCAGCTTGGAGGGGGCTAGCGTCTACGAGCAGTACTTC
>TRBV18|once|TRBJ2-1|NA
CASSPDAVSYNEQFF
TGTGCCAGCTCACCTGACGCGGTCTCCTACAATGAGCAGTTCTTC
>TRBV7-2|NA|TRBJ1-1|NA
CASSFPQVPEAFF
TGTGCCAGCAGCTTCCCCCAGGTCCCCGAAGCTTTCTTT
>TRBV6-6|once|TRBJ2-1|NA
CASSYLSSAPREQFF
TGTGCCAGCAGTTACCTGTCTAGCGCCCCTCGGGAGCAGTTCTTC
>TRBV15|NA|TRBJ2-7|TRBD1
CATSSRDREGEQYF
TGTGCCACCAGCAGCCGGGACAGGGAAGGCGAGCAGTACTTC
>TRBV28|NA|TRBJ1-2|NA
CASSLQDPPGYTF
TGTGCCAGCAGCCTACAGGATCCTCCTGGCTACACCTTC
>TRBV28|NA|TRBJ2-1|NA
CASSLRGLSNEQFF
TGTGCCAGCAGTTTAAGAGGTCTCAGCAATGAGCAGTTCTTC
>TRBV27|NA|TRBJ2-7|NA
CASSLGHFYEQYF
TGTGCCAGCAGTCTGGGACACTTCTACGAGCAGTACTTC
>TRBV27|NA|TRBJ2-1|TRBD2
CASATPGLAGGEQFF
TGTGCCAGCGCTACCCCGGGACTAGCGGGAGGTGAGCAGTTCTTC
>TRBV18|NA|TRBJ2-1|TRBD1
CASSQGADEQFF
TGTGCCAGTTCCCAGGGGGCAGATGAGCAGTTCTTC
>TRBV25-1|NA|TRBJ2-7|TRBD1
CASSEDRVSYEQYF
TGTGCCAGCAGTGAGGACAGGGTGAGTTACGAGCAGTACTTC
>TRBV2|NA|TRBJ2-2|TRBD1
CASSRDSGSGELFF
TGTGCCAGCAGTCGGGACAGCGGATCCGGGGAGCTGTTTTTT
>TRBV13|NA|TRBJ2-3|TRBD2
CASSVSGSGPDTQYF
TGTGCCAGCAGCGTAAGCGGGAGTGGCCCAGATACGCAGTATTTT
>TRBV13|NA|TRBJ1-4|NA
CASRLGAWDGKLFF
TGTGCCAGCAGGTTGGGGGCGTGGGACGGAAAACTGTTTTTT
>TRBV28|NA|TRBJ2-1|TRBD2
CASGGRSGSSYNEQFF
TGTGCCAGCGGAGGCAGGAGCGGGAGCTCCTACAATGAGCAGTTCTTC
>TRBV28|NA|TRBJ2-2|NA
CASARGTGELFF
TGTGCCAGCGCAAGGGGAACCGGGGAGCTGTTTTTT
>TRBV6-5|NA|TRBJ1-5|NA
CASSYDWQGSQPQHF
TGTGCCAGCAGTTACGACTGGCAGGGGAGTCAGCCCCAGCATTTT
>TRBV27|NA|TRBJ2-7|NA
CASSLRQSYEQYF
TGTGCCAGCAGTTTGCGGCAGTCCTACGAGCAGTACTTC
>TRBV7-2|NA|TRBJ2-1|NA
CASRQGAVRKDEQFF
TGTGCCAGCAGACAGGGAGCGGTGCGTAAGGATGAGCAGTTCTTC
>TRBV19|NA|TRBJ1-5|NA
CASRGGLNGNQPQHF
TGTGCCAGTAGGGGGGGACTTAATGGCAATCAGCCCCAGCATTTT
>TRBV11-3|NA|TRBJ1-1|NA
CASSSRAGEAFF
TGTGCCAGCAGCTCCCGTGCGGGGGAAGCTTTCTTT